This is a list of T cell receptor beta chains from one sample in a study of blood T cell repertoires in COVID-19. Generated by immunoSEQ multiplex PCR, the TCRdb table keeps only in-frame clones and is missing some. Among 200,000 to 300,000 clones, around 84% were seen once, and the ten largest hold 5.2%. The sample taken for sequencing was peripheral blood. The receptors were sampled from a woman in her fifties or sixties with COVID-19, enrolled during active disease. Each CDR3 is given with its conserved first and last residue. D genes are given only for firm matches. Where a row states a size, it is once, few, many or the class of an expanded clone; other rows omit it.

-,TRBV7-2,TRBJ1-5,-,CASSPQDGRLQPQHF,TGTGCCAGCAGCCCCCAGGACGGGAGACTTCAGCCCCAGCATTTT
-,TRBV29-1,TRBJ2-1,TRBD2,CSVELAEANEQFF,TGCAGCGTTGAACTAGCGGAGGCAAATGAGCAGTTCTTC
-,TRBV9,TRBJ1-6,TRBD1,CASSATGFKGSPLHF,TGTGCCAGCAGCGCGACAGGGTTCAAAGGTTCACCCCTCCACTTT
-,TRBV4-1,TRBJ2-2,-,CASSQSGLMTGELFF,TGCGCCAGCAGCCAATCGGGTTTAATGACCGGGGAGCTGTTTTTT
-,TRBV18,TRBJ2-2,-,CASSPRSGESGELFF,TGTGCCAGCTCACCACGATCAGGGGAATCGGGGGAGCTGTTTTTT
few,TRBV6-5,TRBJ2-1,TRBD1,CASRGTGGTYNEQFF,TGTGCCAGCAGGGGCACAGGGGGAACCTACAATGAGCAGTTCTTC
-,TRBV7-7,TRBJ1-3,-,CASSPRVGLGNTIYF,TGTGCCAGCAGCCCTAGAGTGGGGCTCGGAAACACCATATATTTT
-,TRBV5-6,TRBJ2-5,TRBD1,CASSPGQAPQETQYF,TGTGCCAGCAGCCCCGGACAGGCTCCCCAAGAGACCCAGTACTTC
-,TRBV5-1,TRBJ2-2,-,CASRGTAGTGELFF,TGCGCCAGCAGGGGGACAGCGGGTACCGGGGAGCTGTTTTTT
-,TRBV19,TRBJ2-1,TRBD1,CASSMGQLDYNEQFF,TGTGCCAGTAGTATGGGACAGTTAGACTACAATGAGCAGTTCTTC
-,TRBV2,TRBJ1-1,-,CASSEADYLQQNTEAFF,TGTGCCAGCAGTGAAGCGGACTACCTCCAACAGAACACTGAAGCTTTCTTT
-,TRBV24-1,TRBJ1-4,-,CATSDTADMEDKEKLFF,TGTGCCACCAGTGACACTGCCGATATGGAGGATAAAGAAAAACTGTTTTTT
-,TRBV19,TRBJ1-1,TRBD1,CASSIRDRGRNTEAFF,TGTGCCAGTAGTATTCGGGACAGGGGCAGGAACACTGAAGCTTTCTTT
-,TRBV6-5,TRBJ1-5,TRBD1,CASRRGQYSNQPQHF,TGTGCCAGCAGGAGGGGACAGTATAGCAATCAGCCCCAGCATTTT
few,TRBV27,TRBJ1-2,TRBD1,CASSLSTGEYGYTF,TGTGCCAGCAGTTTATCGACAGGGGAATATGGCTACACCTTC
-,TRBV24-1,TRBJ2-3,TRBD2,CATSDSGAGWSTDTQYF,TGTGCCACCAGTGATTCAGGAGCGGGGTGGAGTACAGATACGCAGTATTTT
-,TRBV5-4,TRBJ2-1,TRBD2,CASSLPQRESYEQFF,TGTGCCAGCAGCTTGCCCCAGCGGGAGTCCTATGAGCAGTTCTTC
-,TRBV3-1/TRBV3-2,TRBJ2-5,-,CASSQYSQETQYF,TGTGCCAGCAGCCAATATTCGCAGGAGACCCAGTACTTC
-,TRBV5-4,TRBJ1-1,TRBD1,CASSATGPRTEAFF,TGTGCCAGCAGCGCGACAGGGCCAAGGACTGAAGCTTTCTTT
-,TRBV7-9,TRBJ2-1,-,CASSLYAGRYNEQFF,TGTGCCAGCAGCTTATACGCGGGCAGGTACAATGAGCAGTTCTTC
-,TRBV27,TRBJ2-7,TRBD1,CVSSSPGQGAEQYF,TGTGTCAGCTCCTCCCCGGGACAGGGTGCCGAGCAGTACTTC
-,TRBV7-2,TRBJ2-2,TRBD2,CASRPGLAGANTGELFF,TGTGCCAGCAGACCGGGACTAGCGGGAGCGAACACCGGGGAGCTGTTTTTT
many,TRBV29-1,TRBJ2-3,-,CSGRRSPGLADTQYF,TGCAGCGGTCGACGTTCACCAGGGCTTGCAGATACGCAGTATTTT
-,TRBV5-1,TRBJ1-2,TRBD1,CASSLIPGQGNDYGYTF,TGCGCCAGCAGCTTGATCCCAGGACAGGGGAACGACTATGGCTACACCTTC
-,TRBV2,TRBJ1-5,TRBD1,CASTLTAGGAHSNQPQHF,TGTGCCAGCACCCTAACGGCAGGGGGTGCGCATAGCAATCAGCCCCAGCATTTT
-,TRBV30,TRBJ2-7,TRBD2,CAWSVGGSSYEQYF,TGTGCCTGGAGTGTAGGCGGGAGCTCCTACGAGCAGTACTTC
-,TRBV5-8,TRBJ1-5,TRBD1,CASSLVRAGGRQPQHF,TGTGCCAGCAGCTTGGTGAGGGCAGGGGGACGTCAGCCCCAGCATTTT
-,TRBV5-1,TRBJ1-2,TRBD1,CASSLGVRQGNGYTF,TGCGCCAGCAGCTTGGGGGTTAGACAGGGTAATGGCTACACCTTC
-,TRBV3-1/TRBV3-2,TRBJ2-7,-,CASSQRPQDDEQYF,TGTGCCAGCAGCCAGAGGCCCCAAGACGACGAGCAGTACTTC
few,TRBV28,TRBJ1-3,TRBD1,CASSLTGGGNTIYF,TGTGCCAGCAGTTTAACAGGGGGCGGAAACACCATATATTTT
once,TRBV11-1,TRBJ2-7,-,CASSPAGDSSYEQYF,TGTGCCAGCAGCCCCGCCGGGGACTCCTCCTACGAGCAGTACTTC
-,TRBV19,TRBJ1-6,TRBD1,CASSTRQGNSPLHF,TGTGCCAGTAGTACTCGACAGGGTAATTCACCCCTCCACTTT
-,TRBV19,TRBJ1-1,TRBD1,CASSRGTDTEAFF,TGTGCCAGTAGTAGGGGGACAGACACTGAAGCTTTCTTT
-,TRBV6-6,TRBJ1-1,TRBD1,CASSYFGQGYTEAFF,TGTGCCAGCAGTTACTTCGGACAGGGCTACACTGAAGCTTTCTTT
-,TRBV6-6,TRBJ2-5,TRBD2,CASSYLSGRGTQYF,TGTGCCAGCAGTTACCTTAGCGGGAGAGGGACCCAGTACTTC
once,TRBV20-1,TRBJ2-3,-,CSASGSPTDTQYF,TGCAGTGCTAGTGGGAGTCCCACAGATACGCAGTATTTT
few,TRBV12-5,TRBJ1-1,-,CASGLPSFGQTEAFF,TGTGCTAGTGGTTTGCCTTCTTTTGGACAGACTGAAGCTTTCTTT
-,TRBV5-6,TRBJ2-7,TRBD1,CASSFGTGGGYLEQYF,TGTGCCAGCAGCTTCGGGACAGGGGGAGGATACCTCGAGCAGTACTTC
-,TRBV19,TRBJ1-2,TRBD1,CASNQYRGDGYTF,TGTGCCAGTAATCAATACAGGGGCGATGGCTACACCTTC
once,TRBV6-6,TRBJ1-2,TRBD1,CASSYNGDRADYGYTF,TGTGCCAGCAGTTATAACGGGGACAGGGCCGACTATGGCTACACCTTC
-,TRBV18,TRBJ2-7,TRBD1,CASSPQGQNYEQYF,TGTGCCAGCTCACCGCAGGGACAGAACTACGAGCAGTACTTC
-,TRBV15,TRBJ2-7,-,CATSRDGGSLSYEQYF,TGTGCCACCAGCAGAGATGGGGGGTCCCTCTCCTACGAGCAGTACTTC
-,TRBV18,TRBJ1-2,-,CASSTFGGGSGDYTF,TGTGCCAGCTCAACTTTCGGGGGAGGGAGTGGAGACTACACCTTC
-,TRBV7-8,TRBJ1-4,TRBD1,CASSLSAGGGFANEKLFF,TGTGCCAGCAGCTTATCCGCAGGGGGCGGTTTTGCTAATGAAAAACTGTTTTTT
-,TRBV13,TRBJ2-3,TRBD2,CASSFGGDTQYF,TGTGCCAGCAGCTTCGGGGGGGATACGCAGTATTTT
-,TRBV5-1,TRBJ1-2,-,CASSSTRVGYGYTF,TGCGCCAGCAGCTCCACCAGAGTCGGGTATGGCTACACCTTC
once,TRBV4-2,TRBJ1-5,-,CASSQDWAALRAQHF,TGTGCCAGCAGCCAAGATTGGGCAGCGCTCAGGGCCCAGCATTTT
few,TRBV30,TRBJ1-5,TRBD1,CAWSRDRGKWQPQHF,TGTGCCTGGAGTAGGGACAGGGGGAAGTGGCAGCCCCAGCATTTT
-,TRBV30,TRBJ2-1,TRBD1,CAWEGTGREQFF,TGTGCCTGGGAGGGGACAGGGCGGGAGCAGTTCTTC
-,TRBV5-1,TRBJ2-1,TRBD2,CASRLAGEGSYNEQFF,TGCGCCAGCAGGCTAGCGGGAGAGGGCTCCTACAATGAGCAGTTCTTC
few,TRBV30,TRBJ1-2,TRBD1,CAWGRGQFDGYTF,TGTGCCTGGGGACGGGGACAGTTCGATGGCTACACCTTC
many,TRBV10-3,TRBJ2-3,-,CAISLGRSTDTQYF,TGTGCCATCTCTCTAGGGAGGTCCACAGATACGCAGTATTTT
-,TRBV28,TRBJ1-2,-,CATERGGNYGYTF,TGTGCCACCGAGCGGGGGGGCAACTATGGCTACACCTTC
-,TRBV27,TRBJ2-1,-,CASSKQNYNEQFF,TGTGCCAGCAGTAAACAGAACTACAATGAGCAGTTCTTC
once,TRBV1,TRBJ2-2,-,CTSSQGGAGGRKTGELFF,TGCACCAGCAGCCAAGGGGGGGCCGGCGGGAGAAAGACCGGGGAGCTGTTTTTT
-,TRBV5-6,TRBJ2-5,TRBD2,CASSLAPGLALETQYF,TGTGCCAGCAGCTTGGCTCCGGGACTAGCGTTGGAGACCCAGTACTTC
once,TRBV27,TRBJ2-7,TRBD1,CASSLSPTGYGEQYF,TGTGCCAGCAGTTTATCGCCGACAGGGTACGGCGAGCAGTACTTC
-,TRBV29-1,TRBJ2-2,-,CSVPRPTGELFF,TGCAGCGTTCCCAGGCCCACCGGGGAGCTGTTTTTT